This TCR beta chain was observed in a study of blood T cell repertoires in COVID-19. This clone was observed a handful of times. Produced via immunoSEQ multiplex PCR; TCRdb's table is partial and in-frame only. The data contain 200,000 to 250,000 clones, approximately 86% of them singletons. V was shortened by 5 bases and J by 2 bases, with 7 bases between the two germline ends. The CDR3 length is 12 residues. The germline V gene encodes CDR1 SEHNR and CDR2 FQNEAQ (reference sequence). This clonotype was obtained from a woman aged 60 to 75 with active or convalescent COVID-19. Sequenced material: peripheral blood. The rearrangement joins TRBV7-9 to TRBJ2-7; D gene uncertain. The CDR3 is CASSPDTYEQYF. The CDR3 nucleotides read TGTGCCAGCAGCCCCGACACCTACGAGCAGTACTTC.